A single sample gave rise to the 32 T cell receptor beta chains below, sequenced in a study of regulatory T cells in long-lasting Graves disease. Libraries of TCR beta came from iRepertoire HTBI primers plus Arm-PCR of CDR3 regions. TCRdb reanalysed the multiplex PCR reads using MiXCR and keeps one entry per CDR3 protein. Of just over 600,000 distinct CDR3 sequences in the sample, 16% were seen once. This sample's time point: newly diagnosed GD, antithyroid drugs for less than 3 months. RNA isolated from PBMCs was used to make the TCR library. Another study also made use of these data, one on T cells in Graves' hyperthyroidism and ophthalmopathy.

The sample was peripheral blood mononuclear cells (PBMCs), taken at new diagnosis, from a patient treated with antithyroid drugs. Receptor source: a woman in her twenties or thirties with Graves disease.

V usage is TRBV4-2 and J usage is TRBJ1-1; D is undetermined. The germline CDR1 and CDR2 sequences are LGHNA and YNFKEQ. This CDR3 contains 13 residues. Trimming removed 0 bases at V and 9 bases at J, with 11 bases between. For the CDR3, the DNA is TGTGCCAGCAGCCAAGATCGCCAGGCGAAAGCTTTCTTT. Translation: CASSQDRQAKAFF.

This clonotype was observed many times. The rearrangement uses TRBV28 and TRBJ2-7, with TRBD1 matching over 10 bases. The V and J ends lost 5 bases and 4 bases, in that order; junction bases with no gene match: 5. The CDR3 has 14 amino acids. From germline, CDR1 is MDHEN and CDR2 SYDVKM. CDR3 in amino acids: CASSLTGGRYEQYF. The CDR3 bases are TGTGCCAGCAGTCTGACAGGGGGCAGATACGAGCAGTACTTC.

This clonotype appeared a few times. The rearrangement joins TRBV5-1 to TRBJ2-2; TRBD1 agrees at 10 bases. This CDR3 is 17 amino acids long. Trimming removed 4 bases from V and 4 bases from J; junction bases left unmatched: 10. Germline V lookup: CDR1 SGHRS, CDR2 YFSETQ. The CDR3 sequence: CASSLTPGTGATGELFF. Here the CDR3 DNA reads TGCGCCAGCAGCCTAACCCCCGGGACAGGGGCCACCGGGGAGCTGTTTTTT.

This chain joins TRBV6-2 or TRBV6-3 and TRBJ2-2, with 7 bases lining up with TRBD1. J lost 1 base, V lost 6 bases, and 5 bases had no gene match. From germline, CDR1 is MNHEY and CDR2 SVGEGT. The CDR3 is 15 amino acids. CDR3 amino acids: CASSIGGLNTGELFF. The CDR3, as DNA: TGTGCCAGCAGCATAGGGGGCTTGAACACCGGGGAGCTGTTTTTT.

This clonotype was counted ten times or more. The V gene is TRBV2, the J gene TRBJ2-7; tentative D call: TRBD1 (6 bases). The CDR3 is 15 residues long. Trimming pared 7 bases from V and 0 bases from J, leaving 16 bases between. Germline loops: CDR1 SNHLY, CDR2 FYNNEI. Here the CDR3 DNA reads TGTGCCAGCAAGGGGTTCCAGGGGCCCTCCTACGAGCAGTACTTC. This gives the protein CASKGFQGPSYEQYF.

This clonotype was picked up many times. The rearrangement uses TRBV7-8 and TRBJ1-5, with D uncertain. The CDR3 consists of 12 residues. Germline lookup yields CDR1 SGHVS and CDR2 FQNEAQ. The V and J ends lost 9 bases and 3 bases respectively, with 9 bases between them. The CDR3 protein is CASTGDNQPQHF. CDR3 coding DNA: TGTGCCAGTACGGGAGACAATCAGCCCCAGCATTTT. Full variable domain (rest looked up from reference TRBV7-8 and TRBJ1-5): GAGVSQSPRYKVAKRGQDVALRCDPISGHVSLFWYQQALGQGPEFLTYFQNEAQLDKSGLPSDRFFAERPEGSVSTLKIQRTQQEDSAVYLCASTGDNQPQHFGDGTRLSIL.

A few counts support this clonotype. The gene calls are TRBV3-1 and TRBJ2-1; D may be TRBD1 (6 bases). Germline values: CDR1 LGHDT, CDR2 YNNKEL (reference sequence). The CDR3 consists of 16 residues. V was shortened by 6 bases and J by 4 bases, with 19 bases between the two germline ends. CDR3 sequence: CASSSPGEIGYNEQFF. The CDR3 region has the DNA TGTGCCAGCAGTTCTCCAGGGGAGATCGGTTACAATGAGCAGTTCTTC.

This clonotype was counted between two and nine times. This rearrangement joins TRBV7-2 to TRBJ2-5; 9 positions agree with TRBD2. V was pared by 4 bases and J by 5 bases, with 11 bases of the junction left unmatched. Germline CDR1 SGHTA, CDR2 FQGNSA. The CDR3 spans 16 residues. The CDR3 DNA is TGTGCCAGCAGCTGGGTCTTAGCGGGAGCTTGGGAGACCCAGTACTTC. It specifies CASSWVLAGAWETQYF.

This clonotype appeared many times. The chain links TRBV24-1 to TRBJ2-5; D is undetermined. The V gene lost 4 bases and the J gene lost 5 bases, with 13 bases spanning the gap. The CDR3 extends over 14 amino acids. The germline V gene has CDR1 KGHDR and CDR2 SFDVKD. The CDR3 region is CATSDNTPPETQYF. For the CDR3, the DNA is TGTGCCACCAGTGACAACACGCCACCGGAGACCCAGTACTTC.

This clonotype was observed a handful of times. The chain links TRBV9 to TRBJ1-2, with D unclear. This CDR3 has 14 residues. Germline CDR1 SGDLS, CDR2 YYNGEE. V was shortened by 2 bases and J by 3 bases, with 11 bases between the two germline ends. Here the CDR3 DNA reads TGTGCCAGCAGCGTTTATGGCGGGGACTATGGCTACACCTTC. It is translated as CASSVYGGDYGYTF. Combining the CDR3 with reference TRBV9 and TRBJ1-2 gives the whole variable domain DSGVTQTPKHLITATGQRVTLRCSPRSGDLSVYWYQQSLDQGLQFLIQYYNGEERAKGNILERFSAQQFPDLHSELNLSSLELGDSALYFCASSVYGGDYGYTFGSGTRLTVV.

The chain couples TRBV6-1 to TRBJ2-1, with TRBD2 matching over 11 bases. Looked up from germline, CDR1 is MNHNS and CDR2 is SASEGT. The CDR3 runs to 16 residues. Germline trimming cut 6 bases from V and 2 bases from J; bases unmatched to any gene: 6. The CDR3 nucleotides are TGTGCCAGCAGCCACCAACTAGCGGGGGCCTACAATGAGCAGTTCTTC. Residues: CASSHQLAGAYNEQFF.

This clonotype was seen at least ten times. The chain couples TRBV7-9 to TRBJ2-7, with no clear D. The CDR3 runs 15 residues. V was clipped by 1 base and J by 5 bases, with 15 bases between them. Germline loops: CDR1 SEHNR, CDR2 FQNEAQ (reference sequence). The CDR3 is CASSLGSGFVDEQYF. CDR3 sequence (DNA): TGTGCCAGCAGCTTAGGCTCTGGCTTCGTGGACGAGCAGTACTTC. Full variable domain (outside the CDR3, taken from reference TRBV7-9 and TRBJ2-7): DTGVSQNPRHKITKRGQNVTFRCDPISEHNRLYWYRQTLGQGPEFLTYFQNEAQLEKSRLLSDRFSAERPKGSFSTLEIQRTEQGDSAMYLCASSLGSGFVDEQYFGPGTRLTVT.

The table lists this clonotype with a few counts. This chain uses TRBV20-1 with TRBJ2-3; TRBD1 agrees at 7 bases. Trimming cost V 7 bases and J 5 bases; bases outside gene matches: 15. In germline, CDR1 is DFQATT, CDR2 SNEGSKA (reference sequence). This CDR3 has 15 residues. Here the CDR3 DNA reads TGCAGTGTCCTGATGAACAGGGGTCTAAGAGATACGCAGTATTTT. Protein: CSVLMNRGLRDTQYF.

This clonotype was found many times. The chain employs TRBV28 and TRBJ1-1; D remains unclear. This CDR3 region has 10 residues. Germline-derived CDR1 and CDR2 are MDHEN and SYDVKM. The CDR3 DNA reads TGTGGGCATACAAACACTGAAGCTTTCTTT. Amino acid sequence: CGHTNTEAFF.

The rearrangement joins TRBV20-1 to TRBJ1-5; the match to TRBD1 covers 7 bases. Losses at the gene ends were 1 base for V and 6 bases for J; bases not matched to a gene: 6. CDR3 size: 14 residues. CDR1 DFQATT and CDR2 SNEGSKA come from the germline V gene (reference sequence). The CDR3 region is CSARGDREGQPQHF. The CDR3 region has the DNA TGCAGTGCTAGAGGCGACAGGGAAGGTCAGCCCCAGCATTTT.

This clonotype was detected only a few times. This rearrangement joins TRBV11-2 to TRBJ1-3; 7 nucleotides agree with TRBD1. Germline trimming cut 1 base from V and 0 bases from J; bases unmatched to any gene: 6. CDR3 size: 17 residues. The germline V gene encodes CDR1 SGHAT and CDR2 FQNNGV. The CDR3 sequence is CASSLAGQAFSGNTIYF. The CDR3 nucleotides read TGTGCCAGCAGCTTAGCCGGACAGGCATTCTCTGGAAACACCATATATTTT.

In its sample, this clonotype was seen many times. This chain joins TRBV28 and TRBJ2-5; D gene ambiguous. CDR1 is MDHEN and CDR2 is SYDVKM in the germline V gene. This CDR3 is built from 13 residues. V gave up 1 base and J gave up 2 bases, with 5 bases separating them. The CDR3 region has the DNA TGTGCCAGCAGTTTATTAGGGCAAGAGACCCAGTACTTC. Residues: CASSLLGQETQYF.

This clonotype was observed a handful of times. The CDR3 does not close with the conserved phenylalanine or tryptophan, likely indicating a read error. J is TRBJ1-2 and V is TRBV9; D is possibly TRBD1 (5 bases). This CDR3 is built from 16 residues. Germline V CDR1 and CDR2: SGDLS, YYNGEE. The ends were cut back, 3 bases at V and 8 bases at J, with 23 bases in the middle. The DNA of the CDR3 is TGTGCCAGCAGCGCCCCCCGGGGCCCGTTGGCAAAAGGCTACACCTCC. Protein: CASSAPRGPLAKGYTS.

The genes are TRBV10-1 and TRBJ2-3; D might be TRBD1 or TRBD2, each matching 5 bases. Deletions cut 7 bases from V and 4 bases from J, with 18 bases between. The CDR3 consists of 15 residues. Germline CDR1 is WNHNN and CDR2 is SYGVQD (reference sequence). In DNA, the CDR3 is TGCGCCAGCAATCGAGGGGTGTCCCCCCCAGATACGCAGTATTTT. Residues: CASNRGVSPPDTQYF.

The rearrangement links TRBV28 to TRBJ1-5; D is unresolved. Deletions cut 7 bases from V and 9 bases from J, with 16 bases between. The germline CDR1 and CDR2 sequences are MDHEN and SYDVKM. This CDR3 spans 13 amino acids. CDR3 sequence reads: CASTIAASRPQHF. The DNA of the CDR3 is TGTGCCAGCACCATCGCCGCATCCCGGCCCCAGCATTTT.

The table lists this clonotype with a few counts. The V call is TRBV25-1, the J call TRBJ2-2, with D hard to call. CDR3 size: 13 residues. V lost 3 bases to trimming and J lost 9 bases, with 11 bases between them. The germline V gene has CDR1 MGHDK and CDR2 SYGVNS. For the CDR3, the DNA is TGTGCCAGCAGTGAGTTGGGATCGCGGGAGCTGTTTTTT. Its translation is CASSELGSRELFF.

This clonotype was seen only a few times. The chain uses TRBV10-2 and TRBJ2-1, with D unresolved. Germline V gene data show CDR1 as WSHSY and CDR2 as SAAADI. V was clipped by 3 bases and J by 4 bases, with 10 bases between them. The CDR3 covers 14 residues. CDR3 sequence reads: CASSELGGYNEQFF. In DNA, the CDR3 is TGCGCCAGCAGTGAACTTGGCGGTTACAATGAGCAGTTCTTC.

V usage is TRBV10-3 and J usage is TRBJ1-2; TRBD1 is a possible D gene (6 bases). The CDR3 spans 17 residues. In germline, CDR1 is ENHRY, CDR2 SYGVKD. The V end lost 3 bases, the J end lost 7 bases, and 24 bases lay between the germline ends. The CDR3 region is CAISDVGRGEEGGGYTF. DNA of the CDR3: TGTGCCATCAGTGATGTCGGCAGGGGAGAGGAGGGAGGTGGCTACACCTTC.

The J gene is TRBJ2-7, the V gene TRBV3-1, with 8 bases that match TRBD2. J gave up 3 bases and V 0 bases, and 1 base lay outside the gene matches. The CDR3 consists of 14 residues. From germline, CDR1 is LGHDT and CDR2 YNNKEL (reference sequence). CDR3 protein: CASSQEGTSYEQYF. CDR3 in DNA: TGTGCCAGCAGCCAAGAGGGGACTAGCTACGAGCAGTACTTC.

The chain recombines TRBV30 with TRBJ1-3, with no clear D. The germline V gene has CDR1 GTSNPN and CDR2 SVGIG (reference sequence). The CDR3 has 12 amino acids. The ends were cut back, 7 bases at V and 0 bases at J, with 7 bases in the middle. CDR3 sequence: CASKSSGNTIYF. CDR3 in DNA: TGTGCCTCAAAGAGCTCTGGAAACACCATATATTTT.

This clonotype was observed a handful of times. The chain has TRBV11-2 and TRBJ2-5; D gene uncertain. Trimming removed 0 bases from V and 1 base from J, with 15 bases in between. Looked up from germline, CDR1 is SGHAT and CDR2 is FQNNGV. The CDR3 sequence is 17 residues long. CDR3 sequence reads: CASSLDPVATPQETQYF. In DNA, the CDR3 is TGTGCCAGCAGCTTAGATCCGGTAGCAACTCCCCAAGAGACCCAGTACTTC.

This clonotype was picked up many times. The CDR3: CASSLVRDRKYGYTF. In DNA form, the CDR3 reads TGTGCCAGCAGCTTAGTTCGGGACAGGAAGTATGGCTACACCTTC. The rearrangement uses TRBV7-9 and TRBJ1-2; TRBD1 aligns across 8 bases. This CDR3 is 15 amino acids long. V lost 1 base, J lost 5 bases, and 6 bases stayed unmatched. Germline V CDR1 and CDR2: SEHNR, FQNEAQ (reference sequence).

This rearrangement joins TRBV29-1 to TRBJ2-3; 9 bases line up with TRBD2. The ends lost 0 bases at V and 6 bases at J; junction bases unmatched: 4. In germline, CDR1 is SQVTM, CDR2 ANQGSEA. This CDR3 has 14 residues. The CDR3 loop reads CSVEDRREGDTQYF. The DNA for the CDR3 is TGCAGCGTTGAAGATCGGCGGGAGGGGGATACGCAGTATTTT.

V and J are TRBV20-1 and TRBJ2-7, with a weak D call TRBD1 (6 bases). The V and J ends lost 3 bases and 3 bases respectively, with 18 bases between them. CDR1 and CDR2 from the germline V gene are DFQATT and SNEGSKA (reference sequence). The length of the CDR3 is 15 residues. The CDR3 DNA follows: TGCAGTGCTAGGTATCAGCCCAGGGGAGACTACGAGCAGTACTTC. Protein sequence: CSARYQPRGDYEQYF.

The gene calls are TRBV12-3 or TRBV12-4 and TRBJ2-3; TRBD2 matches 7 bases. V gave up 5 bases and J gave up 0 bases; unmatched junction bases: 11. The CDR3 spans 17 residues. CDR3 loop: CASSATVSGTSTDTQYF. The CDR3 DNA reads as TGTGCCAGCAGTGCTACAGTAAGCGGGACTAGCACAGATACGCAGTATTTT.

This clonotype turned up a few times. The rearrangement links TRBV7-3 to TRBJ2-2; D ambiguous. This CDR3 spans 16 amino acids. The germline gives CDR1 SGHTA, CDR2 FQGTGA. Deletions cut 1 base from V and 1 base from J, with 10 bases between. This CDR3 is CASSLNSGVNTGELFF. The CDR3 coding sequence is TGTGCCAGCAGCTTAAATTCAGGAGTGAACACCGGGGAGCTGTTTTTT.

Of note for this clonotype: Since a much larger clone is just one base distant, this may be a read error. The chain has TRBV12-3 or TRBV12-4 and TRBJ1-4; D is unclear. This CDR3 region has 16 residues. The CDR3 DNA follows: TGTGCCAGCAGTGAGGACTACCTCGCAAATAATAAAAAACTGTTTTTT. Translation: CASSEDYLANNKKLFF.